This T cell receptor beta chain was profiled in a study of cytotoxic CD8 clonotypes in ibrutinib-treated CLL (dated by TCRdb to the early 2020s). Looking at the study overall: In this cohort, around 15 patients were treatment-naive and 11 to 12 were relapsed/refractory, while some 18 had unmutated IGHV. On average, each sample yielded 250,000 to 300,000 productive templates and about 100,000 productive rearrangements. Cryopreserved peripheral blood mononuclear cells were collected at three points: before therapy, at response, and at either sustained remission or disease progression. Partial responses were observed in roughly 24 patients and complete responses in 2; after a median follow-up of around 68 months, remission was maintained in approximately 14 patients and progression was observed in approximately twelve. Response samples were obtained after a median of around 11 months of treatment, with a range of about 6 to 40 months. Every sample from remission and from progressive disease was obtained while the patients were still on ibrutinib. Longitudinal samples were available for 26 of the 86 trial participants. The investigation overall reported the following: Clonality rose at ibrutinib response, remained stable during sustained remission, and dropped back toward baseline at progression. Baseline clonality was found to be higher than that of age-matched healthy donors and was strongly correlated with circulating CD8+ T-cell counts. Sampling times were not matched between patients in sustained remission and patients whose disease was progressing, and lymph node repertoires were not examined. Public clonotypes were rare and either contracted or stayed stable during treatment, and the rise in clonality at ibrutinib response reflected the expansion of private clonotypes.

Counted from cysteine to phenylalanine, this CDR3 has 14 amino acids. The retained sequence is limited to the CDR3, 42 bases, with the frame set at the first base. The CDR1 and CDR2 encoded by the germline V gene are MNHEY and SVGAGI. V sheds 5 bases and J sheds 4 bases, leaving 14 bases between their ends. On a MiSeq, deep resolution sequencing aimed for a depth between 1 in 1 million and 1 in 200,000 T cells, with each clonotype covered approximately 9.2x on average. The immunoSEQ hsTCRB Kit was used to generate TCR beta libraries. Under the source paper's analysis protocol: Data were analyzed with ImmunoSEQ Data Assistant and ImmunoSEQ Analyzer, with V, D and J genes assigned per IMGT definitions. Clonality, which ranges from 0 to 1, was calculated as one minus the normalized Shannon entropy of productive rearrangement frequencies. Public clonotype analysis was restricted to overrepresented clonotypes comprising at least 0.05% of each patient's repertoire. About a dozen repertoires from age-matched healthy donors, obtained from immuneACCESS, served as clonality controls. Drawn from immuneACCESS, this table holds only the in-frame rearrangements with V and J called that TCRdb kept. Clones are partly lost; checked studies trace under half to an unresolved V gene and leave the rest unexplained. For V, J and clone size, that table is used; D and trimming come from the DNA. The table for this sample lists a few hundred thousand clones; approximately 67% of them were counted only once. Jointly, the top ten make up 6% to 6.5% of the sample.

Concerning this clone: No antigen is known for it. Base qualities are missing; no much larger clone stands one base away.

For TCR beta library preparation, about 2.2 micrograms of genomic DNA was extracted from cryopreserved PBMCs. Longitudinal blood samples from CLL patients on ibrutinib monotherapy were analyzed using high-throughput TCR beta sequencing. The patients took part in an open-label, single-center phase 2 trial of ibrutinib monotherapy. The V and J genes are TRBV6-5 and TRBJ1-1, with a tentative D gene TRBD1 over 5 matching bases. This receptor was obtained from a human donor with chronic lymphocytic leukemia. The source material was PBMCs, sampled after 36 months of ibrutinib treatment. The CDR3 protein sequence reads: CASSLDRMGTEAFF. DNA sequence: TGTGCCAGCAGTCTCGACAGAATGGGCACTGAAGCTTTCTTT.